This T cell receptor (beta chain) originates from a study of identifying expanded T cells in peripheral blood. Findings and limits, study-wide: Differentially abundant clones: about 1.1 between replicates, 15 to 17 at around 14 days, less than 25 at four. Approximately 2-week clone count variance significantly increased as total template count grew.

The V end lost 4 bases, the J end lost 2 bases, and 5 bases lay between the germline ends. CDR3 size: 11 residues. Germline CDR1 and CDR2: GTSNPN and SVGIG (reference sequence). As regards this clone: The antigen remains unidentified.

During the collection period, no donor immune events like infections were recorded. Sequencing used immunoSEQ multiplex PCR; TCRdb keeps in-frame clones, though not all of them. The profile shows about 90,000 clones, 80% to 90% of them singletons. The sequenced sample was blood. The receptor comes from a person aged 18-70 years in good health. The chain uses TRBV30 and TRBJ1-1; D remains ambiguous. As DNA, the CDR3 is TGTGCCTGGAAGGATAACACTGAAGCTTTCTTT. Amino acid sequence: CAWKDNTEAFF.